This TCR beta chain was recorded in a study of vaccination effects on CD4 cells after COVID-19. Study-wide background: Two doses of BNT162b2 or mRNA-1273 vaccine were administered to participants. Findings and limits, study-wide: Late post-vaccination samples showed marked contraction of infection- and vaccine-induced clones. Recruitment yielded few convalescent patients, and the study had no early post-infection timepoints.

Within the ViraFEST assay, antigen-specific CD4+ T cells underwent expansion with viral peptide pools prior to sequencing. Culturing for roughly 10 days preceded CD4+ T cell isolation. Testing of the vaccine recipients showed negative nucleocapsid antibodies and no prior SARS-CoV-2 infection. At days 3 and 7, half of the medium was exchanged for IL-2 medium. Clones were sequenced by immunoSEQ multiplex PCR, and TCRdb holds only the in-frame ones, with some missing. The sample has about 63,000 clones, over 70% seen once. Details on this clone: Its antigen remains unidentified.

The CDR3 runs to 12 residues. Germline loops: CDR1 MNHEY, CDR2 SVGAGI. V lost 6 bases to trimming and J lost 5 bases, with 10 bases between them. The receptor's source is a human donor who received a COVID-19 vaccine. Sequencing used CD4+ T cells from PBMCs cultured with HCoV-OC43 spike peptides, obtained before COVID-19 vaccination. Subset reported: HCoV-OC43 spike overlapping peptide pool stimulation. This chain links TRBV6-5 with TRBJ2-5; D is unresolved. The CDR3 loop reads CASRRLGETQYF. CDR3 DNA sequence: TGTGCCAGCAGGAGACTGGGGGAGACCCAGTACTTC.